The T cell receptor (beta chain) described here comes from a study of T cell clonality in common variable immunodeficiency. The study, taken as a whole, reports: Fewer deletions and N-nucleotide insertions were reportedly seen in common variable immunodeficiency TCR beta sequences. TCRbeta clonality was increased in CVID versus healthy controls.

The CDR3 runs 15 residues. Deletions cut 5 bases from V and 7 bases from J, with 21 bases between. Germline V gene sequence: CDR1 DFQATT, CDR2 SNEGSKA (reference sequence). Both groups were predominantly of Caucasian heritage. Control and CVID samples contributed equal amounts of genomic DNA. Generated by immunoSEQ multiplex PCR, the TCRdb table keeps only in-frame clones and is missing some. The table lists roughly 40,000 clones, with no singletons. This clone was detected ten times or more. No antigen is known for it. The sequence runs out 3 residues before the end of the CDR3; the remainder is reconstructed from the germline J gene.

V usage is TRBV20-1 and J usage is TRBJ1-5, with D perhaps TRBD1 (6 bases). The sequencing input was peripheral blood mononuclear cells. The TCR originated in a person aged 18 to 70 in good health. The DNA read from the CDR3 is TGCAGTGCTCCGACCGTACAGGGTGACGGACAGCCC. It specifies CSAPTVQGDGQP. The whole CDR3 sequence is CSAPTVQGDGQPQHF.